This TCR beta chain was sequenced during a study of blood T cell repertoires in COVID-19. Sequencing used immunoSEQ multiplex PCR; TCRdb keeps in-frame clones, though not all of them. The sample lists more than 120,000 clones; around four fifths were seen once. A word on this clone: The germline gene is not matched at one end of the junction; a read error may be the cause.

The germline CDR1 and CDR2 sequences are SGHDN and FVKESK. This CDR3 contains 14 residues. The chain is built from TRBV14 and TRBJ1-5; no reliable D call. This TCR came from a human donor in a cohort sampled during active COVID-19. Material: peripheral blood. The CDR3 bases are TGTTCCAGCAGCCAAGGCGGGGGCAATCAGCCCCAGCATTTT. This gives the protein CSSSQGGGNQPQHF.